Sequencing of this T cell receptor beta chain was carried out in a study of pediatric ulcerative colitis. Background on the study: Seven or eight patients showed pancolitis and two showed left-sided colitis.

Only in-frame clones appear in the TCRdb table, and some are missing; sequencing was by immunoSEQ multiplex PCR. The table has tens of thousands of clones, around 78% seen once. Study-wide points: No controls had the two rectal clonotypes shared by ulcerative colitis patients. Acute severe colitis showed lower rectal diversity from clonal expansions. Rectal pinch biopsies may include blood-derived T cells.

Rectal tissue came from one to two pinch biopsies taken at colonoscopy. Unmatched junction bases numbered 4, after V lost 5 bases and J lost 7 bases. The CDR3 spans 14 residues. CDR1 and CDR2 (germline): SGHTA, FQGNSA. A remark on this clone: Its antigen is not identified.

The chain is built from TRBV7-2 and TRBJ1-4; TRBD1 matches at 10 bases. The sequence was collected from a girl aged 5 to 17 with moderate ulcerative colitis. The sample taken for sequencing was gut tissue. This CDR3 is CASSARQGAEKLFF. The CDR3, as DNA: TGTGCCAGCAGCGCCCGACAGGGGGCTGAAAAACTGTTTTTT.